The clone carrying this TCR beta chain was picked up one time. V trimming: 0 bases; J trimming: 0 bases; junction bases outside the gene matches: 3. The CDR3 has 18 residues. Germline V lookup: CDR1 SGHRS, CDR2 YFSETQ. The source of the sample is a study of OX40 agonist ivuxolimab in advanced cancers. Data came from immunoSEQ multiplex PCR; TCRdb stores just in-frame clones and leaves some out. Among tens of thousands of clones, about nine tenths were seen once, and the ten largest hold about 2%. The receptor's source is an adult with an advanced solid tumor such as melanoma, head and neck, liver or kidney cancer. The starting material was CD4+ or CD8+ T cells sorted from blood, obtained in a trial of the OX40 agonist ivuxolimab. The V call is TRBV5-1, the J call TRBJ2-1; 13 positions agree with TRBD2. CDR3 in DNA: TGCGCCAGCAGCTTGGGGACTAGCGGGAGTTCCTCCTACAATGAGCAGTTCTTC. This encodes CASSLGTSGSSSYNEQFF.